This T cell receptor (beta chain) was captured by sequencing in a study of cytomegalovirus exposure and HLA in healthy donors. Study at large: Researchers found that around 80% of about 400 genotyped donors fell within the Caucasian-associated ancestry cluster. Points from the study as a whole: Follow-up analysis found HLA locus-dependent TCR association rates, highest for DRB1 and lowest for HLA-C. The productive fraction for most TCR beta V segments was about 87% or about 30% in an earlier analysis. The study recorded over 150 TCR beta chains that were cytomegalovirus-associated.

The primer mix had 60 Vbeta and 13 Jbeta primers. Profiling relied on immunoSEQ multiplex PCR, and the TCRdb table lists in-frame clones only, not all of them. The sample lists over 200,000 clones; 70% to 80% were seen once. In this sample, this clone turned up a few times. Its target is not known. V gave up 4 bases and J gave up 4 bases, with 10 bases separating them. This CDR3 region has 13 residues. CDR1 and CDR2 from the germline V gene are WNHNN and SYGVQD (reference sequence). Sequencing was carried out using PBMCs. V usage is TRBV10-1 and J usage is TRBJ1-2; D is undetermined. The TCR originated in a male donor in good health and CMV-seronegative. For the CDR3, the DNA is TGCGCCAGCAGTGGTGGAGGATCCTATGGCTACACCTTC. Translating it yields CASSGGGSYGYTF.